This T cell receptor beta chain was retrieved from a study of graft-versus-host responses after intestinal transplantation. The overall study: Every one of the recipients received anti-thymocyte globulin induction and afterwards took tacrolimus and steroids for approximately three years.

The method was immunoSEQ multiplex PCR; TCRdb's version includes in-frame clones alone and lacks a portion of them. This table has about 110,000 clones, about nine tenths appearing once. The study's findings and limits: After transplant, early declines in HvG clones were associated with peak levels of circulating GvH clones.

As concerns this clone: Its antigen remains unidentified.

Between the trimmed V and J ends, which lost 2 bases and 5 bases, there was a span of 7 bases. CDR1 and CDR2 (germline): SNHLY, FYNNEI. The CDR3 is 13 residues long. Specimen: unstimulated CD4+ T cells sorted from spleen or lymph node cells, collected before transplant. This clonotype was obtained from a human donor who was the organ donor for an intestinal transplant. This chain uses TRBV2 with TRBJ1-5, with D hard to call. This CDR3 reads CASSENSDQPQHF. Here the CDR3 DNA reads TGTGCCAGCAGTGAAAACAGCGATCAGCCCCAGCATTTT.